This is a list of T cell receptor beta chains from one sample in a study of blood T cells in healthy people across ages. TCRdb reprocessed the 5' RACE reads with MiXCR, giving one entry per CDR3 protein. The repertoire includes approximately 690,000 distinct CDR3 sequences, around 38% of them detected once, and around 32% sits in the top ten. The sequencing sample was made of blood. The receptors here all came from a man older than 75 in good health. Both conserved end residues are part of each CDR3. A D gene is named only where the DNA matches it firmly. Size is stated for part of the rows, as once, few or many counts, or as a class when the clone is expanded.

v_gene	abundance	j_gene	d_gene	CDR3aa	CDR3nt
TRBV20-1	few	TRBJ2-1	.	CSAELPGSYNEQFF	TGCAGTGCCGAGCTTCCGGGGTCCTACAATGAGCAGTTCTTC
TRBV30	.	TRBJ2-7	.	CAWRARGRSAREQYF	TGTGCCTGGAGGGCACGTGGGAGGTCCGCACGTGAGCAGTACTTC
TRBV9	few	TRBJ2-2	.	CASSIQGFGELFF	TGTGCCAGCAGCATACAGGGTTTCGGGGAGCTGTTTTTT
TRBV20-1	.	TRBJ1-5	.	CSARPSNQPQHF	TGCAGTGCTAGGCCTAGCAATCAGCCCCAGCATTTT
TRBV29-1	many	TRBJ1-5	.	CSPRDTPGGNQPQHF	TGCAGCCCCCGGGACACACCCGGGGGCAATCAGCCCCAGCATTTT
TRBV5-6	.	TRBJ2-7	.	CASSLGNRAEEQYF	TGTGCCAGCAGCCTTGGGAATAGGGCGGAGGAGCAGTACTTC
TRBV7-9	.	TRBJ1-6	TRBD1	CASSITGVSPLHF	TGTGCCAGCAGCATTACAGGGGTTTCACCCCTCCACTTT
TRBV3-1	.	TRBJ2-1	.	CASSQDHISYNEQFF	TGTGCCAGCAGCCAAGATCATATATCCTACAATGAGCAGTTCTTC
TRBV13	.	TRBJ2-1	.	CVRGRKNEQFF	TGTGTCAGAGGGCGGAAAAATGAGCAGTTCTTC
TRBV5-4	.	TRBJ2-5	.	CASSSDLQGKETQYF	TGTGCCAGCAGCTCCGATTTACAGGGCAAAGAGACCCAGTACTTC
TRBV7-2	few	TRBJ2-1	.	CASSPRGLDEQFF	TGTGCCAGCAGCCCCCGTGGATTGGATGAGCAGTTCTTC
TRBV5-4	.	TRBJ2-3	.	CASSPTIRQGTDTQYF	TGTGCCAGCAGCCCCACTATTCGACAGGGCACAGATACGCAGTATTTT
TRBV7-9	few	TRBJ2-7	.	CASSQTRQEQYF	TGTGCCAGCAGTCAGACCCGACAGGAGCAGTACTTC
TRBV5-1	few	TRBJ2-5	TRBD1	CASSTGQVGEQYF	TGCGCCAGCAGCACGGGACAGGTAGGAGAGCAGTACTTC
TRBV7-2	few	TRBJ2-6	.	CASSLGTAAWANVLTF	TGTGCCAGCAGCTTGGGGACTGCCGCCTGGGCCAACGTCCTGACTTTC
TRBV20-1	few	TRBJ2-5	.	CSARDFDSQETQYF	TGCAGTGCTAGAGATTTTGACTCCCAAGAGACCCAGTACTTC
TRBV6-6	.	TRBJ2-7	TRBD1	CASRMTGEGDEQYF	TGTGCCAGCAGAATGACAGGGGAAGGGGACGAGCAGTACTTC
TRBV20-1	few	TRBJ2-7	.	CSASHQGRERWGFRTHEQYF	TGCAGTGCTAGTCATCAGGGAAGGGAACGGTGGGGTTTTAGGACTCACGAGCAGTACTTC
TRBV20-1	.	TRBJ2-3	.	CSANPGAGQGLAGAADTQYF	TGCAGTGCTAACCCAGGGGCCGGACAGGGGCTAGCGGGAGCGGCAGATACGCAGTATTTT
TRBV18	.	TRBJ2-5	.	CASSLDPEETQYF	TGTGCCAGCTCACTTGACCCCGAAGAGACCCAGTACTTC
TRBV12-3/TRBV12-4	.	TRBJ2-3	.	CASRPSADTQYF	TGTGCCAGCAGGCCGAGCGCAGATACGCAGTATTTT
TRBV20-1	once	TRBJ2-7	TRBD2	CSARDYSTSGGYNEQYF	TGCAGTGCTAGAGATTACTCGACTAGCGGGGGATACAATGAGCAGTACTTC
TRBV5-1	.	TRBJ1-1	.	CASSLLSGTEAFF	TGCGCCAGCAGCTTATTATCGGGCACTGAAGCTTTCTTT
TRBV3-1	.	TRBJ2-1	TRBD1	CASSPGQVTYNEQFF	TGTGCCAGCAGTCCGGGACAGGTCACCTACAATGAGCAGTTCTTC
TRBV20-1	.	TRBJ2-7	.	CSASWGITYEQYF	TGCAGTGCTAGTTGGGGAATCACCTACGAGCAGTACTTC
TRBV6-6	.	TRBJ2-1	.	CASSYPMGAGDNEQFF	TGTGCCAGCAGTTACCCGATGGGGGCTGGGGACAATGAGCAGTTCTTC
TRBV29-1	.	TRBJ2-5	TRBD2	CSVRLAGERETQYF	TGCAGCGTACGACTAGCGGGAGAGCGGGAGACCCAGTACTTC
TRBV27	.	TRBJ1-6	.	CASSQTGDSPLHF	TGTGCCAGCAGTCAAACAGGAGATTCACCCCTCCACTTT
TRBV4-1	few	TRBJ2-7	TRBD1	CASSLHRQGPYEQYF	TGCGCCAGCAGCCTCCACAGACAGGGTCCGTACGAGCAGTACTTC
TRBV20-1	.	TRBJ1-5	TRBD1	CSARGGRGRGNQPQHF	TGCAGTGCTAGAGGAGGCAGGGGGCGAGGAAATCAGCCCCAGCATTTT
TRBV6-2/TRBV6-3	few	TRBJ1-5	TRBD1	CASSGDRSQPQHF	TGTGCCAGCAGTGGGGACAGGAGTCAGCCCCAGCATTTT
TRBV20-1	many	TRBJ1-4	.	CSARDYRIATNEKLFF	TGCAGTGCTAGAGATTACAGGATAGCAACTAATGAAAAACTGTTTTTT
TRBV20-1	.	TRBJ1-5	.	CSAPQDILSNQPQHF	TGCAGTGCGCCGCAAGACATCCTTAGCAATCAGCCCCAGCATTTT
TRBV7-3	once	TRBJ2-6	TRBD2	CASSPRTSGSISGANVLTF	TGTGCCAGCAGCCCGAGGACTAGCGGGAGTATCTCCGGGGCCAACGTCCTGACTTTC
TRBV10-3	.	TRBJ2-1	.	CAISFVAGNEQFF	TGTGCCATCAGTTTCGTGGCGGGCAATGAGCAGTTCTTC
TRBV5-4	few	TRBJ2-3	.	CASSSGPFGADTQYF	TGTGCCAGCAGCTCGGGGCCCTTCGGGGCAGATACGCAGTATTTT
TRBV7-3	few	TRBJ2-1	.	CASSLEAGEYNEQFF	TGTGCCAGCAGCTTAGAGGCGGGCGAGTACAATGAGCAGTTCTTC
TRBV6-2/TRBV6-3	.	TRBJ2-7	.	CASRNGASYEQYF	TGTGCCAGCAGAAACGGGGCTTCCTACGAGCAGTACTTC
TRBV6-1	few	TRBJ1-6	.	CASSAGTPHTFSYNSPLHF	TGTGCCAGCAGTGCCGGGACGCCACACACTTTTTCCTATAATTCACCCCTCCACTTT
TRBV5-6	.	TRBJ2-1	.	CASSLGIGGTYDEQFF	TGTGCCAGCAGCTTGGGTATTGGGGGGACCTACGATGAGCAGTTCTTC
TRBV20-1	.	TRBJ2-7	TRBD2	CSANGLGPRSYEQYF	TGCAGTGCAAATGGACTAGGGCCGAGGTCCTACGAGCAGTACTTC
TRBV11-2	few	TRBJ2-1	TRBD2	CASSSLRTSGRESQLYNEQFF	TGTGCCAGCAGCTCCCTCAGGACTAGCGGGAGGGAGTCCCAACTCTACAATGAGCAGTTCTTC
TRBV12-3/TRBV12-4	few	TRBJ1-6	.	CASSLGWASAAPLHF	TGTGCCAGCAGTTTAGGTTGGGCCTCCGCGGCACCCCTCCACTTT
TRBV7-9	few	TRBJ2-1	TRBD1	CASSHTNRGNEQFF	TGTGCCAGCAGCCATACCAACAGGGGCAATGAGCAGTTCTTC
TRBV7-9	.	TRBJ2-1	.	CASSLPSKNNEQFF	TGTGCCAGCAGCCTCCCGAGCAAAAACAATGAGCAGTTCTTC
TRBV12-3/TRBV12-4	.	TRBJ2-3	.	CASSLEMDTQYF	TGTGCCAGCAGTTTGGAGATGGATACGCAGTATTTT
TRBV27	.	TRBJ2-4	TRBD1	CASQGQGNIQYF	TGTGCCAGCCAGGGACAGGGAAACATTCAGTACTTC
TRBV7-2	.	TRBJ2-4	.	CASSLSTSKVNIQYF	TGTGCCAGCAGCTTGTCGACTAGTAAGGTTAACATTCAGTACTTC
TRBV29-1	.	TRBJ1-1	.	CSVGAGIDTEAFF	TGCAGCGTTGGGGCGGGGATCGACACTGAAGCTTTCTTT
TRBV12-3/TRBV12-4	few	TRBJ2-3	TRBD1	CASSLGTGESTDTQYF	TGTGCCAGCAGTTTGGGGACAGGGGAAAGCACAGATACGCAGTATTTT
TRBV7-9	many	TRBJ2-1	TRBD2	CASSTGGSSGNEQFF	TGTGCCAGCAGCACGGGGGGGAGCAGTGGCAATGAGCAGTTCTTC
TRBV12-3/TRBV12-4	.	TRBJ1-4	.	CASSPGPSNEKLFF	TGTGCCAGCAGTCCCGGGCCGTCAAATGAAAAACTGTTTTTT
TRBV20-1	few	TRBJ2-5	TRBD2	CSARGIGTSGRGSRETQYF	TGCAGTGCTAGAGGTATAGGGACTAGCGGGAGAGGGTCAAGAGAGACCCAGTACTTC
TRBV7-2	.	TRBJ2-7	.	CASSLACGLGREQYF	TGTGCCAGCAGCTTAGCTTGTGGGCTGGGACGGGAGCAGTACTTC
TRBV4-1	few	TRBJ1-2	TRBD1	CASNQPGQGNYGYTF	TGCGCCAGCAACCAGCCGGGACAGGGAAACTATGGCTACACCTTC
TRBV30	.	TRBJ1-5	.	CAWSVSQQNQPQHF	TGTGCCTGGAGTGTAAGTCAGCAGAATCAGCCCCAGCATTTT
TRBV20-1	.	TRBJ2-3	TRBD1	CSARQGAVFIDTQYF	TGCAGTGCTAGACAGGGGGCCGTTTTTATTGATACGCAGTATTTT
TRBV3-1	.	TRBJ2-5	TRBD1	CAGSQAGTGKETQYF	TGTGCCGGCAGCCAAGCCGGGACAGGGAAAGAGACCCAGTACTTC
TRBV4-1	.	TRBJ2-4	TRBD2	CASSQDREGNIQYF	TGCGCCAGCAGCCAAGACAGGGAGGGGAACATTCAGTACTTC
TRBV4-3	.	TRBJ1-2	.	CASSQDQGYNYGYTF	TGCGCCAGCAGCCAAGATCAGGGTTATAACTATGGCTACACCTTC